Sequencing of this T cell receptor (beta chain) was carried out in a study of sequential checkpoint blockade in melanoma. As for treatment: randomized to nivolumab then ipilimumab (arm A) or the reverse (arm B). Germline lookup yields CDR1 SGHTA and CDR2 FQGNSA. The CDR3 totals 14 residues. Trimming removed 1 base from V and 3 bases from J, with 7 bases in between. Measured with immunoSEQ multiplex PCR; TCRdb has only the in-frame clones, and not every one. The table shows around 11,000 clones, with 50% to 65% occurring only once. Material: CD8+ T cells sorted from blood (inferred from file names), obtained from a patient given nivolumab and ipilimumab in sequence. The clonotype was recovered from a human donor with melanoma. The V call is TRBV7-2, the J call TRBJ1-5, with D unresolved. In DNA, the CDR3 is TGTGCCAGCAGCTTAGACCAGAACAATCAGCCCCAGCATTTT. Protein: CASSLDQNNQPQHF.